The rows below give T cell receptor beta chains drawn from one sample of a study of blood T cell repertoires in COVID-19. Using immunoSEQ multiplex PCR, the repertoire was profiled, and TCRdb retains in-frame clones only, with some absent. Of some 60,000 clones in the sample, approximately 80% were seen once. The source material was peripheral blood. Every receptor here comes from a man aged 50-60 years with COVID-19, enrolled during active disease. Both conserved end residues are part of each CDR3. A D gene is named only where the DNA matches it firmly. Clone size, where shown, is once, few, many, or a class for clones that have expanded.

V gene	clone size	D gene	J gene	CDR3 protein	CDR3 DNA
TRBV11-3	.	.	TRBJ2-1	CASSLGGGYNEQFF	TGTGCCAGCAGCTTAGGGGGAGGTTACAATGAGCAGTTCTTC
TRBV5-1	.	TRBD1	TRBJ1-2	CASSPVRDRGLVHGYTF	TGCGCCAGCAGCCCGGTTAGGGACAGGGGGCTTGTCCATGGCTACACCTTC
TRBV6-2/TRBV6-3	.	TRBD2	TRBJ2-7	CASSFPAPGLGRHEQYF	TGTGCCAGCAGTTTCCCTGCTCCGGGACTAGGACGCCACGAGCAGTACTTC
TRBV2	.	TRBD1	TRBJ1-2	CASRATGSYGYTF	TGTGCCAGCAGGGCGACAGGGAGTTATGGCTACACCTTC
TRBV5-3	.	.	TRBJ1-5	CARSLFAGRQPQHF	TGTGCCAGAAGCTTGTTCGCGGGCCGTCAGCCCCAGCATTTT
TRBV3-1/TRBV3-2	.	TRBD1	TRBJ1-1	CASSREGARNTEAFF	TGTGCCAGCAGCCGAGAGGGGGCGCGTAACACTGAAGCTTTCTTT
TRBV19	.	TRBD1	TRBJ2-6	CASAPTGGAGANVLTF	TGTGCCAGTGCCCCTACAGGGGGCGCTGGGGCCAACGTCCTGACTTTC
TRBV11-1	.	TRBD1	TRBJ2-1	CASSSRQGEGNEQFF	TGTGCCAGCAGCTCCCGACAGGGGGAAGGCAATGAGCAGTTCTTC
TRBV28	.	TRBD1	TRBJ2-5	CASSPGQGLQETQYF	TGTGCCAGCAGCCCTGGACAGGGCCTCCAAGAGACCCAGTACTTC
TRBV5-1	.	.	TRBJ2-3	CASSLGTLGDTQYF	TGCGCCAGCAGCTTGGGGACACTGGGAGATACGCAGTATTTT
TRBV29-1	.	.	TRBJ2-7	CSARGGSYEQYF	TGCAGCGCCAGGGGCGGATCCTACGAGCAGTACTTC
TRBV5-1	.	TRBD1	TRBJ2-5	CASSLTGGAETQYF	TGCGCCAGCAGTTTGACAGGGGGCGCGGAGACCCAGTACTTC
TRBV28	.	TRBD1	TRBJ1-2	CASGSPATGGANYGYTF	TGTGCCAGCGGGTCTCCCGCGACAGGGGGCGCTAACTATGGCTACACCTTC
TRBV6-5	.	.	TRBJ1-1	CASSRGTEAFF	TGTGCCAGCAGCAGAGGGACTGAAGCTTTCTTT
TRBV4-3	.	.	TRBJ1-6	CASSQETDSYSPLHF	TGCGCCAGCAGCCAGGAGACAGACTCCTATTCACCCCTCCACTTT
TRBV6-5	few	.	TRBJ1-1	CASTRTSNTEAFF	TGTGCCAGCACGAGGACATCGAACACTGAAGCTTTCTTT
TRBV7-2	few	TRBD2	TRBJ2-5	CASSSGGSSVLYQETQYF	TGTGCCAGCAGCTCCGGGGGGAGTAGCGTCCTGTACCAAGAGACCCAGTACTTC
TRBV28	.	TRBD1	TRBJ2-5	CASTPTGRQETQYF	TGTGCCAGCACCCCGACAGGGCGGCAAGAGACCCAGTACTTC
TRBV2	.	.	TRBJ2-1	CASSVDGGEQFF	TGTGCCAGCAGCGTTGACGGCGGCGAGCAGTTCTTC